One sample yielded the 16 T cell receptor beta chains listed below, sequenced in a study of blood T cell repertoires in COVID-19. Here immunoSEQ multiplex PCR was the method, and the copy in TCRdb shows in-frame clones only, minus some. This sample has about 37,000 clones; more than 70% occur once, and the top ten carry around 40%. Sequences were obtained from peripheral blood. Receptors were obtained from a human donor in a cohort sampled during active COVID-19.

The V call is TRBV6-5, the J call TRBJ1-1; possibly TRBD1 for D (6 bases). The CDR3 has 14 residues. V lost 6 bases and J lost 4, with 15 bases in between. Germline CDR1 reads MNHEY; CDR2 reads SVGAGI. The CDR3 nucleotides read TGTGCCAGCAGGCCCCCGCGGGGGCTCACTGAAGCTTTCTTT. The encoded protein is CASRPPRGLTEAFF.

The chain combines TRBV7-9 with TRBJ1-3, with unresolved D. CDR3 length: 16 amino acids. Trimming stripped 6 bases from V and 1 base from J, with 16 bases between. CDR1 and CDR2 from the germline V gene are SEHNR and FQNEAQ (reference sequence). As DNA, the CDR3 is TGTGCCAGCAGGCGGCTAGGCGGGCGTTCTGGAAACACCATATATTTT. It specifies CASRRLGGRSGNTIYF.

This sequence joins TRBV21-1 and TRBJ1-2. TRBV21-1 is a pseudogene. This CDR3 has 16 residues. The CDR3 coding sequence is TGTGCCAGCAGCAAAGGCCCGGGGGGAGAGGACTATGGCTACACCTTC. Translating gives CASSKGPGGEDYGYTF.

The chain uses TRBV19 and TRBJ1-1, with 9 positions matching TRBD1. The V segment lost 5 bases and the J segment 7 bases; nucleotides outside the gene matches: 17. This CDR3 has 17 amino acids. The germline CDR1 and CDR2 sequences are LNHDA and SQIVND (reference sequence). DNA of the CDR3: TGTGCCAGTAGTTTTTCGGGACAGGGACGGCCAACTATTGAAGCTTTCTTT. Protein sequence: CASSFSGQGRPTIEAFF.

The count of this clone is one. The V call is TRBV19, the J call TRBJ2-7; 10 positions agree with TRBD1. The J segment lost 7 bases and the V segment lost 5 bases, leaving 8 bases of the junction unmatched. The germline V gene encodes CDR1 LNHDA and CDR2 SQIVND (reference sequence). The CDR3 is 14 amino acids. CDR3 sequence: CASSPGTGVGEQYF. The CDR3 DNA reads TGTGCCAGTAGTCCCGGGACAGGGGTAGGTGAGCAGTACTTC.

This chain uses TRBV4-3 with TRBJ1-1; 7 bases align to TRBD1. The germline CDR1 and CDR2 sequences are LGHNA and YSLEER. The CDR3 contains 14 residues. V was clipped by 4 bases and J by 3 bases; unmatched bases: 5. CDR3 nucleotides: TGCGCCAGCAGCCGTGCCGACAGGGACACTGAAGCTTTCTTT. Translating gives CASSRADRDTEAFF.

A single count supports this clone. The rearrangement joins TRBV28 to TRBJ2-7; tentatively, D is TRBD2 (6 bases). This CDR3 comprises 15 residues. Germline V CDR1 and CDR2: MDHEN, SYDVKM. Trimming cost V 2 bases and J 4 bases, with 15 bases left between them. In DNA, the CDR3 is TGTGCCAGCAGTTTAGATGGAGGGGCAGGGTACGAGCAGTACTTC. Its protein product is CASSLDGGAGYEQYF.

The DNA of the CDR3 is TGCGCCAGCAGCTTGACAGGGACCTCTGGGGCCAACGTCCTGACTTTC. Protein: CASSLTGTSGANVLTF. The chain carries TRBV5-1 and TRBJ2-6; perhaps TRBD1 as D (6 bases). The ends were cut back, 1 base at V and 0 bases at J, with 8 bases in the middle. Germline-derived CDR1 and CDR2 are SGHRS and YFSETQ. The CDR3 length is 16 residues.

J is TRBJ1-1 and V is TRBV6-5; D not resolved. The CDR3 totals 16 residues. Trimming stripped 0 bases from V and 4 bases from J, with 15 bases between. Germline V gives CDR1 MNHEY, CDR2 SVGAGI. DNA of the CDR3: TGTGCCAGCAGTTACTCGAGGGTACCGCCTCTCACTGAAGCTTTCTTT. Protein product: CASSYSRVPPLTEAFF.

This clone was observed a single time. V usage is TRBV27 and J usage is TRBJ2-7, with a weak D call TRBD1 (5 bases). The CDR3 runs 18 residues. V was shortened by 0 bases and J by 2 bases, with 20 bases between the two germline ends. Germline values: CDR1 MNHEY, CDR2 SMNVEV (reference sequence). The CDR3 coding sequence is TGTGCCAGCAGTTTATCGACAGCTTGGCGAGGACACCCCTACGAGCAGTACTTC. Translating it yields CASSLSTAWRGHPYEQYF.

J is TRBJ1-2 and V is TRBV6-1, with 10 bases that match TRBD1. CDR3 size: 15 residues. Germline V gene lookup returns CDR1 MNHNS and CDR2 SASEGT. With 2 bases clipped from V and 8 bases from J, the junction kept 8 bases outside the gene matches. In DNA form, the CDR3 reads TGTGCCAGCAGTGAAACCGGGACAGGGGTAAGGGGCTACACCTTC. Residues: CASSETGTGVRGYTF.

This clone was recorded a few times. J is TRBJ2-1 and V is TRBV21-1; TRBD2 is the table's D call and was not checked against the DNA. TRBV21-1 is a known pseudogene. This CDR3 contains 14 residues. The CDR3 sequence: CARTSGGSYNEQFF. CDR3 nucleotides: TGTGCCAGAACTAGCGGGGGCTCCTACAATGAGCAGTTCTTC.

V and J are TRBV7-2 and TRBJ1-1; a possible D gene is TRBD1 (5 bases). Germline CDR1 and CDR2: SGHTA and FQGNSA. The CDR3 loop spans 16 amino acids. V lost 0 bases to trimming and J lost 5 bases, with 16 bases between them. As DNA, the CDR3 is TGTGCCAGCAGCTTAGCGGGGAGGGGTTTTCGGACTGAAGCTTTCTTT. It translates to CASSLAGRGFRTEAFF.

The chain links TRBV10-3 to TRBJ1-1, with unresolved D. Trimming took 6 bases from V and 7 from J, leaving 30 bases between them. Germline loops: CDR1 ENHRY, CDR2 SYGVKD. The CDR3 totals 18 residues. CDR3 residues: CAISNQPTTSAGSGEAFF. CDR3 DNA: TGTGCCATCAGCAACCAACCAACCACATCAGCCGGCAGCGGTGAAGCTTTCTTT.

The chain recombines TRBV9 with TRBJ2-7, with 9 bases that match TRBD1. V lost 4 bases and J lost 3; bases outside the gene matches: 8. This CDR3 has 15 residues. Per germline, CDR1 SGDLS and CDR2 YYNGEE. The CDR3 reads CASSTRDREDYEQYF. Written as DNA, the CDR3 is TGTGCCAGCAGCACCCGGGACAGGGAAGACTACGAGCAGTACTTC.

The chain has TRBV28 and TRBJ2-4, with D perhaps matching TRBD2 (6 bases). This CDR3 contains 14 residues. Trimming cost V 6 bases and J 4 bases, with 13 bases left between them. CDR1 and CDR2 from the germline V gene are MDHEN and SYDVKM. CDR3 in DNA: TGTGCCAGCAGGGAGGGGCAGGGAAAAAACATTCAGTACTTC. Its protein is CASREGQGKNIQYF.